Reported below is one T cell receptor beta chain. Its target is unknown. The record originates from a study of blood T cells in healthy people across ages. Whole-study findings and limits: From one million sequenced T cells, diversity estimates were lower bounds.

Next came a second PCR, run for about 6 to 12 cycles, which used a sample-barcoded 5' primer along with a J-beta primer mix. All samples gave at least 3 million CDR3-containing paired-end reads. MiXCR, applied by TCRdb to the 5' RACE reads, yields one record per CDR3 protein. The table has approximately 1,700,000 distinct CDR3 sequences, approximately 40% seen once. V lost 4 bases to trimming and J lost 5 bases, with 19 bases between them. CDR1 and CDR2 (germline): SGDLS, YYNGEE. The CDR3 totals 16 residues. The sequenced material came from blood. The genes are TRBV9 and TRBJ2-1; D is possibly TRBD1 (5 bases). This clonotype was sampled from a human donor in good health. The CDR3 bases are TGTGCCAGCAGCCCCTTTCAGGAAGGGGCTAACAATGAGCAGTTCTTC. Translation gives CASSPFQEGANNEQFF.